This record concerns one TCR beta chain sequence. This record belongs to a study of control samples from healthy donors and cancer patients. Profiled with immunoSEQ multiplex PCR; TCRdb holds only in-frame clones, not every one. Altogether roughly 200,000 clones are present, 90% to 95% being singletons, with the ten largest covering more than 1.1%. This CDR3 contains 13 residues. In germline, CDR1 is ENHRY, CDR2 SYGVKD. V lost 11 bases, J lost 9 bases, and 11 bases stayed unmatched. The sequenced sample consisted of blood. This sequence was found in a man aged 18 to 30 in good health. V usage is TRBV10-3 and J usage is TRBJ2-1; 9 bases match TRBD2. The DNA for the CDR3 is TGTGCCTCAGCGGGGGGCGTGAACGTTGAGCAGTTCTTC. Encoded protein: CASAGGVNVEQFF.